This TCR beta chain was documented in a study of shared clonotypes between healthy human individuals. Study results and limitations: Naive CD4 clonotypes overlapped across a handful of donors at approximately 5%.

The ends lost 4 bases at V and 1 base at J; junction bases unmatched: 3. CDR3 size: 15 residues. Germline V CDR1 and CDR2: MGHRA, YSYEKL. Splitting of each subset's genomic DNA was done evenly across several immunoSEQ plates. Authors' analysis steps: ImmunoSEQ only sent back junction sequences with no quality scores, so filtering was done differently. Assay: immunoSEQ multiplex PCR; the TCRdb copy retains only in-frame clones and omits some. From that table come the V and J calls and clone size; the DNA was used to work out D and trimming. The repertoire holds 400,000 or so clones, with about 97% as singletons. This clone was seen a single time. The antigen remains unidentified.

This chain joins TRBV4-1 and TRBJ2-3, with 9 bases fitting TRBD1. Source material: memory CD8+ T cells sorted from blood. Subset specified: CD45RO+ cells pooled with CCR7-negative TemRA cells. The sequence was obtained from a young man in good health. The CDR3 coding sequence is TGCGCCAGCAGCCCCCACAGGGGGCGCACAGATACGCAGTATTTT. This sequence encodes CASSPHRGRTDTQYF.